This is a list of T cell receptor beta chains from one sample in a study of T cell responses to AZD1222 COVID-19 vaccine. Produced via immunoSEQ multiplex PCR; TCRdb's table is partial and in-frame only. This sample yields about 210,000 clones, of which roughly 94% are seen a single time; around 1.8% belongs to the top ten. The source material was peripheral blood, sampled 28 days after the second dose of the MenACWY control vaccine. Receptor source: an adult who received the MenACWY meningococcal vaccine as a control. Each CDR3 is given without its conserved first and last residue. D genes are given only for firm matches. Some rows mark clone size as missing; the rest say once, few, many or name a class of expanded clone.

TRBV28,-,-,TRBJ1-5,ASSFLLTNQPQH
TRBV27,-,-,TRBJ1-2,ASRPGSVSGYT
TRBV29-1,once,TRBD1,TRBJ2-3,SVLTGAEADTQY
TRBV7-2,-,-,TRBJ2-1,ASSLRRGTNTEQF
TRBV27,once,-,TRBJ1-4,ASSLQGSEKLF
TRBV6-5,-,TRBD2,TRBJ2-7,ASSFGGGPSYEQY
TRBV30,-,TRBD1,TRBJ2-7,AWSVHWDSYEQY
TRBV18,-,-,TRBJ1-2,ASSHKAGGYGYT
TRBV28,-,-,TRBJ1-6,ASSAPPDNSPLH
TRBV5-5,-,-,TRBJ1-1,ASSSTEGAKAF